This is a list of T cell receptor beta chains from one sample in a study of vaccination effects on CD4 cells after COVID-19. These receptors have no known antigen. Profiled with immunoSEQ multiplex PCR; TCRdb holds only in-frame clones, not every one. The sample carries fewer than 30,000 clones, roughly 80% recorded once. The specimen comprised CD4+ T cells from PBMCs cultured with HCoV-NL63 spike peptides, sampled before COVID-19 vaccination. These receptors all come from a human donor who received a COVID-19 vaccine. Each CDR3 is given without its conserved first and last residue.

TRBJ2-6,TRBV27,ASSLSQYGHQQTSGANVLT
TRBJ2-4,TRBV18,ASSPLDISKNIQY
TRBJ2-1,TRBV7-6,ASRQGLAGGLRYNEQF
TRBJ2-5,TRBV9,ASSVGTIQETQY
TRBJ1-5,TRBV13,ASSPGQGLNQPQH
TRBJ1-5,TRBV2,ASSQTGGNQPQH
TRBJ1-4,TRBV4-1,ASSQGGQGSEKLF
TRBJ2-3,TRBV10-2,ASRRKTGLAGDTQY
TRBJ2-7,TRBV4-2,ASSQAGQRSEQY
TRBJ2-1,TRBV6-5,ASSSVAGTGVEQF
TRBJ1-2,TRBV7-2,ASSLRYGYT
TRBJ2-3,TRBV18,ASSPGGGTMDTQY
TRBJ2-4,TRBV10-2,ASSERVGQTGSGNIQY
TRBJ2-3,TRBV10-1,ASRPGTSTDTQY
TRBJ1-2,TRBV7-9,ASSLAETRYGYT
TRBJ2-6,TRBV11-1,ASSLADSGANVLT
TRBJ2-3,TRBV24-1,ATSAQSTDTQY
TRBJ2-3,TRBV5-1,ASSWGSGVGNTQY
TRBJ1-2,TRBV12-5,ASGRSGRGYT
TRBJ2-1,TRBV18,ASSPPIGQGSSYNEQF
TRBJ1-6,TRBV10-3,AISEREVNNSPLH
TRBJ2-3,TRBV7-8,ASSLVPSGSVDTQY
TRBJ2-5,TRBV6-1,ASSEWTSGSWETQY
TRBJ1-6,TRBV12-3/TRBV12-4,ASSLRESSPLH
TRBJ2-2,TRBV10-3,AIRGGLENTGELF
TRBJ2-2,TRBV15,ATSRVFQGAGELF
TRBJ1-2,TRBV2,ASRTYGYT
TRBJ2-4,TRBV6-5,ASSYWAGPKNIQY
TRBJ2-7,TRBV29-1,SVDGKGGGQQY
TRBJ2-5,TRBV5-1,ASTSGSKEETQY
TRBJ1-5,TRBV9,ASSVGTVNQPQH
TRBJ2-3,TRBV7-9,ASSSRGGQVDTQY
TRBJ2-7,TRBV28,ASLEPTTTEQY
TRBJ1-2,TRBV15,ATSIGTNYGYT
TRBJ1-2,TRBV24-1,ATSDRRGSLNYGYT
TRBJ1-5,TRBV10-1,ASSDLGNQPQH
TRBJ2-1,TRBV5-1,ASSPLYIRTLKRDYNEQF
TRBJ2-7,TRBV5-6,ASSLWGVRGSSYEQY
TRBJ2-7,TRBV5-1,ASSLTGTSDEQY
TRBJ1-2,TRBV5-4,ASSLSFRGGYT
TRBJ2-1,TRBV5-4,ASSSGTILNEQF
TRBJ2-7,TRBV2,ASSQQGTYEQY
TRBJ2-5,TRBV14,ASSHTETQY
TRBJ2-5,TRBV7-9,ASSPPSQETQY
TRBJ1-3,TRBV3-1/TRBV3-2,ASSRGGFAGAGNTIY
TRBJ1-2,TRBV20-1,SQQWGYGYT